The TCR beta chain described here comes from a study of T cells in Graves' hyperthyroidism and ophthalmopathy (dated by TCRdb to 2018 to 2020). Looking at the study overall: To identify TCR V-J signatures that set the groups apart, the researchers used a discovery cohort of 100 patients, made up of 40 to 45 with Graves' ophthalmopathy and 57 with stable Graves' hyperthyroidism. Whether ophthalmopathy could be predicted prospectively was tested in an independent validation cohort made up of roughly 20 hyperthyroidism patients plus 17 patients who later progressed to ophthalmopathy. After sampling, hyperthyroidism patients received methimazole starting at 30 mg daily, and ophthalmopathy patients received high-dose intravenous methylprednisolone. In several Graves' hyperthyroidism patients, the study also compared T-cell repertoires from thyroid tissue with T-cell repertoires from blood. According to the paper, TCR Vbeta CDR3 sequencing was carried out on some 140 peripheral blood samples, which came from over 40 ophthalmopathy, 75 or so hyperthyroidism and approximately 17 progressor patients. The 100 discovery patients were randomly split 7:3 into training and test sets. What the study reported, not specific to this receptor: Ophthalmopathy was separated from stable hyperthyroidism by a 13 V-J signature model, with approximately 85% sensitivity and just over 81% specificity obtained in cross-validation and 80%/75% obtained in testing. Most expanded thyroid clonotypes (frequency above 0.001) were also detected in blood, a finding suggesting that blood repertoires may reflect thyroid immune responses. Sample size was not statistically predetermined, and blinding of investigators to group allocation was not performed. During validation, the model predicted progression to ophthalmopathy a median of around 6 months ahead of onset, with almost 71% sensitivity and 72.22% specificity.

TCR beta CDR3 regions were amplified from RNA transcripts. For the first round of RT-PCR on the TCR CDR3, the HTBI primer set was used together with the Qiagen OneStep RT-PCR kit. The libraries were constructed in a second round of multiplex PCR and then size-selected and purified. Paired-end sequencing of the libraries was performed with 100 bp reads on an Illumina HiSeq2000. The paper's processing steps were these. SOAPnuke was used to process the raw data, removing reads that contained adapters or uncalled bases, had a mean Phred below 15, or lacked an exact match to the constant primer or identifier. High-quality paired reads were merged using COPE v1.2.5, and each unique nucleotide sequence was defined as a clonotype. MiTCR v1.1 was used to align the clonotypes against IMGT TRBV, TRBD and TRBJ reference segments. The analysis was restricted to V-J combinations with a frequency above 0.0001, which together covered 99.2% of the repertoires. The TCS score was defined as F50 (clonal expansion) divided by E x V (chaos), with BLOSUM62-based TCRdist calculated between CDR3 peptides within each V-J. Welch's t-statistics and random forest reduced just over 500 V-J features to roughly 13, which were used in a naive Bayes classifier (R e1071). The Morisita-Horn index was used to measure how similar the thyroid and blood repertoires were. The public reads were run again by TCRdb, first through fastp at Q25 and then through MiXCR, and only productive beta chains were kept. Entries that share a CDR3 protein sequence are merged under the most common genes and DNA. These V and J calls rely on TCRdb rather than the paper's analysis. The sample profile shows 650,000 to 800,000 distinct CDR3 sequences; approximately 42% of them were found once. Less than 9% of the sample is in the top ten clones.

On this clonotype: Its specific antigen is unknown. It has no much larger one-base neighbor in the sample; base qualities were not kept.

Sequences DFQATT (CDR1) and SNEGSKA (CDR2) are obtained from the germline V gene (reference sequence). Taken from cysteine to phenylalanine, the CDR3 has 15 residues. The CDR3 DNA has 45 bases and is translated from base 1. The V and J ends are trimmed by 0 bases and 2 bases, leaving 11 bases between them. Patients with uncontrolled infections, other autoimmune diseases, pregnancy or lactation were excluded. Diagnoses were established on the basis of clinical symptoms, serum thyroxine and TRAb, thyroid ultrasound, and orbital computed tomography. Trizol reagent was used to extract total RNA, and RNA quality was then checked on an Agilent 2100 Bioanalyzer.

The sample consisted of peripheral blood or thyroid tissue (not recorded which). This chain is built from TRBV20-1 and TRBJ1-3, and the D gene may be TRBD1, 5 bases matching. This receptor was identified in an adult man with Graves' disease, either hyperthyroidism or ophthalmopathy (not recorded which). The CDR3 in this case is CSARESRATGNTIYF. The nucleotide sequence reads TGCAGTGCTAGAGAGTCCAGGGCCACTGGAAACACCATATATTTT.